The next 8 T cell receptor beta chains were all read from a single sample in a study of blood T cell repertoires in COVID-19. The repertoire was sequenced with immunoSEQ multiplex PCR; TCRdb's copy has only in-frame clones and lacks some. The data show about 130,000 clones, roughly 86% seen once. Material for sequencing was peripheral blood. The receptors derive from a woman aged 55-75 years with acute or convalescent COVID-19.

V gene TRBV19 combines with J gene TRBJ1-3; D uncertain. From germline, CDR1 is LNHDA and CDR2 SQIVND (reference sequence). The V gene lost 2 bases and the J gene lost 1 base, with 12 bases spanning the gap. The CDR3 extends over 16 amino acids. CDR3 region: CASSISRRGSGNTIYF. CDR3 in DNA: TGTGCCAGTAGTATAAGTAGGCGAGGTTCTGGAAACACCATATATTTT.

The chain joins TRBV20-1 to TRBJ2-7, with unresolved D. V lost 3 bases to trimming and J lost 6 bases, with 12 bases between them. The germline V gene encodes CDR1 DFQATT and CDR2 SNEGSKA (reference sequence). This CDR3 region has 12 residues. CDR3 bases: TGCAGTGCTAGTTCTAGAGCAAGCGAGCAGTACTTC. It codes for CSASSRASEQYF.

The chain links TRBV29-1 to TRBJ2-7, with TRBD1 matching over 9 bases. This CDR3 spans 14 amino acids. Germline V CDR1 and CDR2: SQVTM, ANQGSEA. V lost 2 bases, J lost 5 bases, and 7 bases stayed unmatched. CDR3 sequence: CSVERGTGIHEQYF. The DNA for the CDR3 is TGCAGCGTTGAAAGGGGGACAGGGATCCACGAGCAGTACTTC.

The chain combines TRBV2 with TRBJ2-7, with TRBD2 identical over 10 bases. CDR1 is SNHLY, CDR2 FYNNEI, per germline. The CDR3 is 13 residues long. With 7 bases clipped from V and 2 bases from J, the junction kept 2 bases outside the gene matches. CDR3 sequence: CASITSGAYEQYF. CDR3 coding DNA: TGTGCCAGCATTACTAGCGGGGCCTACGAGCAGTACTTC.

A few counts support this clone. The CDR3 sequence is CASSAGGASNEQFF. DNA of the CDR3: TGCGCCAGCAGTGCGGGGGGGGCAAGCAATGAGCAGTTCTTC. The chain combines TRBV10-2 with TRBJ2-1; TRBD2 matches 8 bases. The V and J ends lost 4 bases and 6 bases, in that order; junction bases with no gene match: 5. This CDR3 region has 14 residues. CDR1 is WSHSY, CDR2 SAAADI, per germline.

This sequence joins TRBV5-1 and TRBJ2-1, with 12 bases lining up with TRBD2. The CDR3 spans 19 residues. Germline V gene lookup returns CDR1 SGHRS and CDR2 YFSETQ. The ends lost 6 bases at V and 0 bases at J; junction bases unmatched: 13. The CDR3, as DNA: TGCGCCAGCACTGTACGAGGACTAGCGGGATTTTCCTCCTACAATGAGCAGTTCTTC. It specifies CASTVRGLAGFSSYNEQFF.

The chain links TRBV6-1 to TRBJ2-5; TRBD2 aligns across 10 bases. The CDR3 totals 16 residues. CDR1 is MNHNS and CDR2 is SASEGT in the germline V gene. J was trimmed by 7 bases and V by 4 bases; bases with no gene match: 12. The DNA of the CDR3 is TGTGCCAGCAGTGGAGGAACTAGCGGGATATCAGGGACCCAGTACTTC. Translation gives CASSGGTSGISGTQYF.

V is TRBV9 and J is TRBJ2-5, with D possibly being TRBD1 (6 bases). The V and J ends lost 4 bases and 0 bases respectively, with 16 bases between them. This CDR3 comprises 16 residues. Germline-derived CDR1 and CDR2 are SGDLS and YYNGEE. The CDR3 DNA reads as TGTGCCAGCAGCCCCCGACAGGCCCAGTACCAAGAGACCCAGTACTTC. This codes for CASSPRQAQYQETQYF.